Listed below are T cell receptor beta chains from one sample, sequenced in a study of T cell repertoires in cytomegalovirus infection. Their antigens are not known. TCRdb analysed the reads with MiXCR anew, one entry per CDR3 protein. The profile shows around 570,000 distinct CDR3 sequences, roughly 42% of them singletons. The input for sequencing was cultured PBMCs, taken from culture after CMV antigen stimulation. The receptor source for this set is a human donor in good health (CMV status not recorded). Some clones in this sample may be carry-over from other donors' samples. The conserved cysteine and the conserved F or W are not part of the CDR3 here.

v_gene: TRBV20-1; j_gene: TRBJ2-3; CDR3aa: SARGAGTDTQY
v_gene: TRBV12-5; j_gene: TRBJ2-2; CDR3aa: ASGFNTGELF
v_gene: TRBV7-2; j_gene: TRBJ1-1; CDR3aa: ASSFSGADTEAF
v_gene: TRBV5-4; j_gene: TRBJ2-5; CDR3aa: ASSLAPGTGGRWETQY
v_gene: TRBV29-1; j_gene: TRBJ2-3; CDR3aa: SVDEGPILGTDTQY
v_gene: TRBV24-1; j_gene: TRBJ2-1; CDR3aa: ATSDPTSGSRNEQF
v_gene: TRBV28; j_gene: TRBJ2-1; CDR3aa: ASSPTQGEWLFNEQF
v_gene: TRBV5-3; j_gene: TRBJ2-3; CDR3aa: ASSLTSGSRTDTQY
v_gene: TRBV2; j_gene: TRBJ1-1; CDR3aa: ASSEWGVHNTEAF
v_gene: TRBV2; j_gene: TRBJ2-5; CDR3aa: ASGGQTYQETQY
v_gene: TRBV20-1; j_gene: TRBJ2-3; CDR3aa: SAQPLGLATDTQY
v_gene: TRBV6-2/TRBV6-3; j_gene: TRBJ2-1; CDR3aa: ASRNGGSLRNNEQF
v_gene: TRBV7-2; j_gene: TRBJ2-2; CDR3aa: ASSGGGTGYTGELF
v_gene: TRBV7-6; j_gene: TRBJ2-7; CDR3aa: ASSSLFGQGGDEQY
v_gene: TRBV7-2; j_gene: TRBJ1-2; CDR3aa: ASSSTGARGYT
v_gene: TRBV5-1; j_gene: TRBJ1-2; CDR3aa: ASSLGQGSWYGYT
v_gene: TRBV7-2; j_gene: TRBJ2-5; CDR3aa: ASSLYRETQY
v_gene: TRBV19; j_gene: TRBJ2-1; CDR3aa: ASSSQRDREQF
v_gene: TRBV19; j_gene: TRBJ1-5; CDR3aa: ASSPRLTEYSNQPQH
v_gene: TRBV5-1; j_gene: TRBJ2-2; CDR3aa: ASSPRMPNTGELF
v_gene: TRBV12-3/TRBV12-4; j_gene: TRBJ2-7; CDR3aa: ASSATGLTYEQY
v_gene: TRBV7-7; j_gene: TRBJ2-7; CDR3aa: ASSFSHKYEQY
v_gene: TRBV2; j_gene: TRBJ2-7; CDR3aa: ASSEEGQGRRDEQY
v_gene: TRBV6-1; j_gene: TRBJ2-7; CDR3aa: ASSEGPGLNYEQY
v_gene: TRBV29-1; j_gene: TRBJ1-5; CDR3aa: SVEVGVNQPQH
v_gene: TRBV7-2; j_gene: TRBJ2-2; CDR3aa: ASSLGANTGELF
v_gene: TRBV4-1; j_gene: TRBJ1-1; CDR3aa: ASSQDPGKNTEAF
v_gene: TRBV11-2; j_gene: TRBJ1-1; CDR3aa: ASSPYRDSEAF
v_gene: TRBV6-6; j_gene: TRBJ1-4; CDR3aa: ASSPKRGGDEKLF
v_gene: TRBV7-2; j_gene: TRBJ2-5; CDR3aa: ASSLVKRALTGGETQY
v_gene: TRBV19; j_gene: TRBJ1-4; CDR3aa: ASSPSTGGFEKLF
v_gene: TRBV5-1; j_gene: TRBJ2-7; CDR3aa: ASSYGLAGGGEQY
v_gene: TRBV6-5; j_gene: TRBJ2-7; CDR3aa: ASRYGLGSYEQY
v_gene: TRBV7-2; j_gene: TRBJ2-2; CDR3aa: ASSSNSGGGLAGELF
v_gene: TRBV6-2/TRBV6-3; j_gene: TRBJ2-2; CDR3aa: ASTIGTGGDTGELF
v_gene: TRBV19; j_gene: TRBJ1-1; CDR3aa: ASSKARATEAF
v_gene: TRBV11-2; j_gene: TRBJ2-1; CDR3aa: ASSLVRLPPGNEQF
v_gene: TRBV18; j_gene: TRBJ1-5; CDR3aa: ASSPTGVSNQPQH
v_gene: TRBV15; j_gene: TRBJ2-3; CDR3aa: ATSRDGVWPGGTTDTQY
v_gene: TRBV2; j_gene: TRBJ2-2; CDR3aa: ASREQGWSGELF
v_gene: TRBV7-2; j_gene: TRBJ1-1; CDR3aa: ASSLAWEGPNTEAF
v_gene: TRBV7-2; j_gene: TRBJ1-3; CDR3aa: ASSYLGESGNTIY
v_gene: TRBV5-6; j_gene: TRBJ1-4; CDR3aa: ASSLNEANEKLF
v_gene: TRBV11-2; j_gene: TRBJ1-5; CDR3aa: ASSRGLDSNQPQH
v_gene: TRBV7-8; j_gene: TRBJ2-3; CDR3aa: ASSSNRDYADTQY
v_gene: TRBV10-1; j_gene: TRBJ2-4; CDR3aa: ASSESRGGRNIQY